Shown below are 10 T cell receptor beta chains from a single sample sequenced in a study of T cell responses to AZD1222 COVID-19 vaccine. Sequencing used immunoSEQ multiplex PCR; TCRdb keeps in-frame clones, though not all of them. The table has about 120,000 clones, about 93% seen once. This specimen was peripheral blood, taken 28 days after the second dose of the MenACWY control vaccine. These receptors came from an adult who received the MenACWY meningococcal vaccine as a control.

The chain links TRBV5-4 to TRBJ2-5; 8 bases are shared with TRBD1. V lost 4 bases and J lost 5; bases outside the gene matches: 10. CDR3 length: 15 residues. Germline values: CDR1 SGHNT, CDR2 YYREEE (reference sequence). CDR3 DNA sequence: TGTGCCAGCAGCAGTCCCGGGACAGGTTCCGAGACCCAGTACTTC. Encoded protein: CASSSPGTGSETQYF.

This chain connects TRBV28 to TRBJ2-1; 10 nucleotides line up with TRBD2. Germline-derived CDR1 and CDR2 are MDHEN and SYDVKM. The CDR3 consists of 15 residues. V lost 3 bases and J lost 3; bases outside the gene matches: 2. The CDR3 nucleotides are TGTGCCAGCAGTTTTTCTAGCGGGAGCTACAATGAGCAGTTCTTC. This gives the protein CASSFSSGSYNEQFF.

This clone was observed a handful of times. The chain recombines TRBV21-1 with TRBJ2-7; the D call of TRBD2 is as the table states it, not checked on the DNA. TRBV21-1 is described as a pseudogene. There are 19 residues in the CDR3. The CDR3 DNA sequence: TGTGCCAGCAGCAAATCGGGGAAAAAGCGGGAGGCGGTAACCTACGAGCAGTACTTC. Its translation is CASSKSGKKREAVTYEQYF.

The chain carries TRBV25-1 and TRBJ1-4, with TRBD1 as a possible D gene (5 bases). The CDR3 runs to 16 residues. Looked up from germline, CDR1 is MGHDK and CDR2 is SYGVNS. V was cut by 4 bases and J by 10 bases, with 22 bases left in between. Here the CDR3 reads CASSATTGSGLGKLFF. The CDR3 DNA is TGTGCCAGCAGTGCAACAACCGGGTCAGGGCTAGGAAAACTGTTTTTT.

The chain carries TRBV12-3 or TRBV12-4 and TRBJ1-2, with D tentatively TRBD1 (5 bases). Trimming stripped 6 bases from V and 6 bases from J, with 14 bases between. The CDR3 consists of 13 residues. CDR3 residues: CASSPYGGNGYTF. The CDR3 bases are TGTGCCAGCAGCCCCTACGGGGGTAATGGCTACACCTTC.

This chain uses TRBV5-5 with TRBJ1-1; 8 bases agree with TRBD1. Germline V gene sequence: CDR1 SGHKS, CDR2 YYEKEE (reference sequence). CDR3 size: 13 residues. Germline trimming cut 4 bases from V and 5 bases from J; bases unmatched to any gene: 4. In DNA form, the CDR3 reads TGTGCCAGCAGCACGAGACAGGGGACTGAAGCTTTCTTT. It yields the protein CASSTRQGTEAFF.

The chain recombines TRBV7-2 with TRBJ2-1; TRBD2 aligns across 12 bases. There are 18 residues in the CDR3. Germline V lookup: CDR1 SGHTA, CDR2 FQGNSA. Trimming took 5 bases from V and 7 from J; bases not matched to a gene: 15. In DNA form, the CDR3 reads TGTGCCAGCAGCCCCCGGAGGGCTAGCGGGGGGGGTTGGAATGAGCAGTTCTTC. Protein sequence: CASSPRRASGGGWNEQFF.

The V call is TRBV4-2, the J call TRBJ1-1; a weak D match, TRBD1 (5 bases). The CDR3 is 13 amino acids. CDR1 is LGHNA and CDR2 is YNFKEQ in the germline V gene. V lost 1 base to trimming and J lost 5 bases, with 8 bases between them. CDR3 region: CASSQVKGTEAFF. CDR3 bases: TGTGCCAGCAGCCAAGTAAAGGGGACTGAAGCTTTCTTT.

The CDR3 DNA reads TGCGCCAGCAGCTCCGATACCAGAGCACAAGAGACCCAGTACTTC. Translating it yields CASSSDTRAQETQYF. V is TRBV5-1 and J is TRBJ2-5; unclear D gene. The germline V gene has CDR1 SGHRS and CDR2 YFSETQ. The CDR3 has 15 residues. V was cut by 3 bases and J by 2 bases, with 14 bases left in between.

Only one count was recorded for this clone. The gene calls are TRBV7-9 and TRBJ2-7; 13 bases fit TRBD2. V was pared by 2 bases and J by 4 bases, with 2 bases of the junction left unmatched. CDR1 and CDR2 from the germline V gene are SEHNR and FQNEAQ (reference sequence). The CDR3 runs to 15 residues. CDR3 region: CASSLWTSGRYEQYF. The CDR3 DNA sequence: TGTGCCAGCAGCTTATGGACTAGCGGGAGATACGAGCAGTACTTC.